The clone carrying this T cell receptor (beta chain) has just a few counts. Sequencing used immunoSEQ multiplex PCR; TCRdb keeps in-frame clones, though not all of them. This repertoire shows some 100,000 clones, about 90% found once; its top ten account for roughly 12%. The data derive from a study of blood T cell repertoires in COVID-19. CDR3 length: 15 residues. Between the trimmed V and J ends, which lost 5 bases and 6 bases, there was a span of 20 bases. The germline V gene has CDR1 SNHLY and CDR2 FYNNEI. Sequencing input: peripheral blood. The sequence came from a woman aged 25 to 45 with acute or convalescent COVID-19. The chain uses TRBV2 and TRBJ2-7, with D possibly matching TRBD1 (6 bases). The CDR3 DNA reads TGTGCCAGCAGTCGCTCGACAGGTGCCCTCACCGAGCAGTACTTC. Protein: CASSRSTGALTEQYF.